This TCR beta chain originates from a study of T cells after yellow fever vaccination. Each CDR3 protein gets one entry after TCRdb re-called the 5' RACE reads with MiXCR. Found here are tens of thousands of distinct CDR3 sequences, less than 8.5% of them singletons; the top ten hold 30% to 45%. Deletions cut 3 bases from V and 7 bases from J, with 7 bases between. CDR1 is SNHLY and CDR2 is FYNNEI in the germline V gene. The CDR3 extends over 12 amino acids. This clonotype was observed many times. The source was CD8+ T cells sorted from PBMCs, collected 15 days after the yellow fever booster vaccination. V usage is TRBV2 and J usage is TRBJ2-1; no clear D gene. The sequence was obtained from a man aged 25 to 40 who received the YFV17D yellow fever vaccine. The CDR3 DNA reads as TGTGCCAGCAGTGAGTATGGAAATGAGCAGTTCTTC. This sequence encodes CASSEYGNEQFF.